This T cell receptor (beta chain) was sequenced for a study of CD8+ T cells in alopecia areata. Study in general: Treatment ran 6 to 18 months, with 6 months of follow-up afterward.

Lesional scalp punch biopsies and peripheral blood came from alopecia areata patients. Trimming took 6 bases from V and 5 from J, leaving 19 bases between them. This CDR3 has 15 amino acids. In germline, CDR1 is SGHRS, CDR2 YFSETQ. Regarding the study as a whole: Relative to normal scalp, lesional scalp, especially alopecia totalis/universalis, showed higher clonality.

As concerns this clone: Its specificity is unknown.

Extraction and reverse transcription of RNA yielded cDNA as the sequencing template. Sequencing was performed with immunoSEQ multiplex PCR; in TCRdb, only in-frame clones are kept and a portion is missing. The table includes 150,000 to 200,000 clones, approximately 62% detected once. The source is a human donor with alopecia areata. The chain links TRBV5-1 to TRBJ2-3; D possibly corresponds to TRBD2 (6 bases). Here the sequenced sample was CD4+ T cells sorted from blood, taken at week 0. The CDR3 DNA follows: TGCGCCAGCAACCCTGACGGGGGTTCGGGAGATACGCAGTATTTT. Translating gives CASNPDGGSGDTQYF.